The sequence of this T cell receptor (beta chain) was determined in a study of blood T cell repertoires in COVID-19. In the original analysis: Estimates of nucleated cell counts were drawn from the amplification of reference gene primers. Assay: immunoSEQ multiplex PCR; the TCRdb copy retains only in-frame clones and omits some. D and trimming come from the DNA, and the V and J calls and clone size come from that table. The profile shows 500,000 or so clones, about 85% of them singletons. The study drew participants aged about 18 to 89 years from some 24 US areas. Symptom resolution, clearance, or two negative PCRs marked the recovered donors of Cohort 3. This CDR3 comprises 14 residues. Germline CDR1 is MNHEY and CDR2 is SVGEGT. Trimming took 4 bases from V and 6 from J; bases not matched to a gene: 4.

This chain links TRBV6-2 or TRBV6-3 with TRBJ1-4, with 8 bases aligning to TRBD1. This TCR derives from a woman between 18 and 29 years old who had recovered from COVID-19. Sequenced material: PBMCs or T cells enriched from blood (not recorded which). The CDR3 sequence is CASSSQDRDEKLFF. CDR3 bases: TGTGCCAGCAGTTCCCAGGACAGGGATGAAAAACTGTTTTTT.